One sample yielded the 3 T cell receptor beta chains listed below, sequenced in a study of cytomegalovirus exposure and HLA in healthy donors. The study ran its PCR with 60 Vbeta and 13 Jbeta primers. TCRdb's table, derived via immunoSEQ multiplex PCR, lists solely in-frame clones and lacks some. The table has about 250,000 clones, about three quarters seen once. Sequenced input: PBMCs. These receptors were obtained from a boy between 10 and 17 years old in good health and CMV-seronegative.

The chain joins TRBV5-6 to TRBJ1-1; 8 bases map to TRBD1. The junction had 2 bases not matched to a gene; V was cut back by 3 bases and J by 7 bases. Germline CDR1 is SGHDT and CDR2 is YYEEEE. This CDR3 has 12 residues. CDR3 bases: TGTGCCAGCAGCTGGACAGGGAGTGAAGCTTTCTTT. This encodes CASSWTGSEAFF.

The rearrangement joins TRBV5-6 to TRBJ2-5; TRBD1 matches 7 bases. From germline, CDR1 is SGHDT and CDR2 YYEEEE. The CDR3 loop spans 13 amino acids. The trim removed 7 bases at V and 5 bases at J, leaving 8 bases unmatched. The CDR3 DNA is TGTGCCAGCGGTCAGACAGGGTTGGAGACCCAGTACTTC. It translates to CASGQTGLETQYF.

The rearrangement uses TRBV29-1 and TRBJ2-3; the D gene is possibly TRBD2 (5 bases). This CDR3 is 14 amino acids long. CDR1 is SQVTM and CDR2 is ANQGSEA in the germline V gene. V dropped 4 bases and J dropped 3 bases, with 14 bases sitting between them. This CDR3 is CSVVTPGTTDTQYF. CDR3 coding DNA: TGCAGCGTTGTAACGCCGGGAACGACAGATACGCAGTATTTT.